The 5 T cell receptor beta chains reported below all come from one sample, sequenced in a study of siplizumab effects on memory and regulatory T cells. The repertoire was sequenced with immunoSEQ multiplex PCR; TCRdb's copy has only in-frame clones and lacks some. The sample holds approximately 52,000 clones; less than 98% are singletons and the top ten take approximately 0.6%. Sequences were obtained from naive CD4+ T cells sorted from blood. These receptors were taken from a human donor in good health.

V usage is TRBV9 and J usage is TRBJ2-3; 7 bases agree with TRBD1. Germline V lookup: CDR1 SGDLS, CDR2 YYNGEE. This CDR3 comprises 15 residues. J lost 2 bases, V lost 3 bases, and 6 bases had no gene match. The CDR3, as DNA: TGTGCCAGCAGCGAACAGACAGGGTTCACAGATACGCAGTATTTT. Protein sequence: CASSEQTGFTDTQYF.

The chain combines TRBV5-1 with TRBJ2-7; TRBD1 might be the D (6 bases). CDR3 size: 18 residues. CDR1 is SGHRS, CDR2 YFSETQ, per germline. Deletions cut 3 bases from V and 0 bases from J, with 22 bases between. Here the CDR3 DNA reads TGCGCCAGCAGCTACCTTCCTAGTGACAGGCGACTCTCCTACGAGCAGTACTTC. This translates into CASSYLPSDRRLSYEQYF.

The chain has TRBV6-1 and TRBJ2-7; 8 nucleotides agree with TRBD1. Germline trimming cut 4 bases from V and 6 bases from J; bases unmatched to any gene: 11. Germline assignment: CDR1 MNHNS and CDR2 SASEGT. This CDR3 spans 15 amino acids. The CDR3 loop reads CASSVEDRVNGEQYF. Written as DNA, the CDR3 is TGTGCCAGCAGTGTCGAGGACAGGGTGAACGGCGAGCAGTACTTC.

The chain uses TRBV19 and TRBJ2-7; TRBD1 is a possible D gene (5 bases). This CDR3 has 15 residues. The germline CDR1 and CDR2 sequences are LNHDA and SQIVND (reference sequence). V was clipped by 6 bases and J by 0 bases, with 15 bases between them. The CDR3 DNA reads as TGTGCCAGTAGCCTGGTTGGGCAGGGCTCCTACGAGCAGTACTTC. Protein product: CASSLVGQGSYEQYF. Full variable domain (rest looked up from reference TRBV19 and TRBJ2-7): DGGITQSPKYLFRKEGQNVTLSCEQNLNHDAMYWYRQDPGQGLRLIYYSQIVNDFQKGDIAEGYSVSREKKESFPLTVTSAQKNPTAFYLCASSLVGQGSYEQYFGPGTRLTVT.

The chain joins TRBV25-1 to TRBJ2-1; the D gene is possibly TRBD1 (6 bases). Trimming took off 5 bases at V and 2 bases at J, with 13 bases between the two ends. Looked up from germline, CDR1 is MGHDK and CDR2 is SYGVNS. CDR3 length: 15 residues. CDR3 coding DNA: TGTGCCAGCAGTCCCCGAGGGGGTCCCTACAATGAGCAGTTCTTC. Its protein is CASSPRGGPYNEQFF.